The sample holds one count of the clone carrying this TCR beta chain. These data are taken from a study of CD8 T cells in Susac syndrome. A quantity of about 0.45 to 1 ug RNA underwent reverse transcription using random hexamers. In TCRdb, the immunoSEQ multiplex PCR reads were re-called with MiXCR into one record per CDR3 protein. Here the sample spans over 140,000 distinct CDR3 sequences, approximately 95% being singletons. Germline V gene lookup returns CDR1 GTSNPN and CDR2 SVGIG (reference sequence). Trimming cost V 3 bases and J 4 bases, with 12 bases left between them. This CDR3 is 13 amino acids long.

The sequence was collected from a human donor with Susac syndrome. The source material was CD4+ T cells from PBMCs. The rearrangement joins TRBV30 to TRBJ1-2; no clear D gene. This CDR3 reads CAWRGPTPYGYTF. CDR3 bases: TGTGCCTGGAGAGGACCAACCCCCTATGGCTACACCTTC. Using reference TRBV30 and TRBJ1-2 for the parts outside the CDR3, the full variable domain is SQTIHQWPATLVQPVGSPLSLECTVEGTSNPNLYWYRQAAGRGLQLLFYSVGIGQISSEVPQNLSASRPQDRQFILSSKKLLLSDSGFYLCAWRGPTPYGYTFGSGTRLTVV.